This TCR beta chain comes out of a study of response to subunit inactivated influenza vaccine. This clonotype was seen at least ten times. Antigen unknown. TCRdb independently ran MiXCR on the RT-PCR reads; one entry per CDR3 protein. Of about 480,000 distinct CDR3 sequences detected, roughly 9.8% appear once; the ten largest clones hold approximately 12%. Germline values: CDR1 SGHTA, CDR2 FQGNSA. This CDR3 is 12 amino acids long. Deletions cut 1 base from V and 11 bases from J, with 10 bases between. Study-level points and caveats: Each seasonal influenza vaccination, the authors suggested, recruits few new T cells.

This chain links TRBV7-2 with TRBJ2-3, with unresolved D. The sample was PBMCs from blood, taken about 40 days after vaccination. The clonotype was recovered from a man aged 50 to 59 who received an inactivated influenza vaccine. This CDR3 reads CASSLDSRRQYF. In DNA form, the CDR3 reads TGTGCCAGCAGCTTAGACTCGAGGCGGCAGTATTTT.